Below are 3 T cell receptor beta chains sequenced from a single sample in a study of response to subunit inactivated influenza vaccine. TCRdb re-called the RT-PCR reads through MiXCR, storing one row per CDR3 protein. The repertoire holds 700,000 to 900,000 distinct CDR3 sequences, roughly 20% seen once, with about 9.4% in the top ten. Material: PBMCs from blood, obtained 4 to 6 days after vaccination. The source is a man aged 50 to 59 who received an inactivated influenza vaccine.

The rearrangement links TRBV20-1 to TRBJ2-7; 12 nucleotides align to TRBD2. The V gene's germline CDR1 is DFQATT and CDR2 SNEGSKA (reference sequence). This CDR3 is built from 16 residues. V gave up 6 bases and J gave up 4 bases; unmatched junction bases: 13. CDR3 coding DNA: TGCAGTGCCCCAGACCCTCGGACTAGCGGGGCTTACGAGCAGTACTTC. It translates to CSAPDPRTSGAYEQYF.

The chain couples TRBV5-1 to TRBJ2-7; 7 bases align to TRBD1. The germline V gene encodes CDR1 SGHRS and CDR2 YFSETQ. Unmatched junction bases numbered 4, after V lost 0 bases and J lost 4 bases. This CDR3 comprises 14 residues. DNA of the CDR3: TGCGCCAGCAGCTTGGCTACAGGGGAGTACGAGCAGTACTTC. As protein: CASSLATGEYEQYF.

The rearrangement links TRBV5-1 to TRBJ2-1; tentatively, D is TRBD1 (6 bases). V was clipped by 4 bases and J by 8 bases, with 22 bases between them. CDR3 size: 16 residues. Germline loops: CDR1 SGHRS, CDR2 YFSETQ. DNA for the CDR3: TGCGCCAGCAGCCCGGCCTCGACAGGTATGCGCGATGAGCAGTTCTTC. Its translation: CASSPASTGMRDEQFF.